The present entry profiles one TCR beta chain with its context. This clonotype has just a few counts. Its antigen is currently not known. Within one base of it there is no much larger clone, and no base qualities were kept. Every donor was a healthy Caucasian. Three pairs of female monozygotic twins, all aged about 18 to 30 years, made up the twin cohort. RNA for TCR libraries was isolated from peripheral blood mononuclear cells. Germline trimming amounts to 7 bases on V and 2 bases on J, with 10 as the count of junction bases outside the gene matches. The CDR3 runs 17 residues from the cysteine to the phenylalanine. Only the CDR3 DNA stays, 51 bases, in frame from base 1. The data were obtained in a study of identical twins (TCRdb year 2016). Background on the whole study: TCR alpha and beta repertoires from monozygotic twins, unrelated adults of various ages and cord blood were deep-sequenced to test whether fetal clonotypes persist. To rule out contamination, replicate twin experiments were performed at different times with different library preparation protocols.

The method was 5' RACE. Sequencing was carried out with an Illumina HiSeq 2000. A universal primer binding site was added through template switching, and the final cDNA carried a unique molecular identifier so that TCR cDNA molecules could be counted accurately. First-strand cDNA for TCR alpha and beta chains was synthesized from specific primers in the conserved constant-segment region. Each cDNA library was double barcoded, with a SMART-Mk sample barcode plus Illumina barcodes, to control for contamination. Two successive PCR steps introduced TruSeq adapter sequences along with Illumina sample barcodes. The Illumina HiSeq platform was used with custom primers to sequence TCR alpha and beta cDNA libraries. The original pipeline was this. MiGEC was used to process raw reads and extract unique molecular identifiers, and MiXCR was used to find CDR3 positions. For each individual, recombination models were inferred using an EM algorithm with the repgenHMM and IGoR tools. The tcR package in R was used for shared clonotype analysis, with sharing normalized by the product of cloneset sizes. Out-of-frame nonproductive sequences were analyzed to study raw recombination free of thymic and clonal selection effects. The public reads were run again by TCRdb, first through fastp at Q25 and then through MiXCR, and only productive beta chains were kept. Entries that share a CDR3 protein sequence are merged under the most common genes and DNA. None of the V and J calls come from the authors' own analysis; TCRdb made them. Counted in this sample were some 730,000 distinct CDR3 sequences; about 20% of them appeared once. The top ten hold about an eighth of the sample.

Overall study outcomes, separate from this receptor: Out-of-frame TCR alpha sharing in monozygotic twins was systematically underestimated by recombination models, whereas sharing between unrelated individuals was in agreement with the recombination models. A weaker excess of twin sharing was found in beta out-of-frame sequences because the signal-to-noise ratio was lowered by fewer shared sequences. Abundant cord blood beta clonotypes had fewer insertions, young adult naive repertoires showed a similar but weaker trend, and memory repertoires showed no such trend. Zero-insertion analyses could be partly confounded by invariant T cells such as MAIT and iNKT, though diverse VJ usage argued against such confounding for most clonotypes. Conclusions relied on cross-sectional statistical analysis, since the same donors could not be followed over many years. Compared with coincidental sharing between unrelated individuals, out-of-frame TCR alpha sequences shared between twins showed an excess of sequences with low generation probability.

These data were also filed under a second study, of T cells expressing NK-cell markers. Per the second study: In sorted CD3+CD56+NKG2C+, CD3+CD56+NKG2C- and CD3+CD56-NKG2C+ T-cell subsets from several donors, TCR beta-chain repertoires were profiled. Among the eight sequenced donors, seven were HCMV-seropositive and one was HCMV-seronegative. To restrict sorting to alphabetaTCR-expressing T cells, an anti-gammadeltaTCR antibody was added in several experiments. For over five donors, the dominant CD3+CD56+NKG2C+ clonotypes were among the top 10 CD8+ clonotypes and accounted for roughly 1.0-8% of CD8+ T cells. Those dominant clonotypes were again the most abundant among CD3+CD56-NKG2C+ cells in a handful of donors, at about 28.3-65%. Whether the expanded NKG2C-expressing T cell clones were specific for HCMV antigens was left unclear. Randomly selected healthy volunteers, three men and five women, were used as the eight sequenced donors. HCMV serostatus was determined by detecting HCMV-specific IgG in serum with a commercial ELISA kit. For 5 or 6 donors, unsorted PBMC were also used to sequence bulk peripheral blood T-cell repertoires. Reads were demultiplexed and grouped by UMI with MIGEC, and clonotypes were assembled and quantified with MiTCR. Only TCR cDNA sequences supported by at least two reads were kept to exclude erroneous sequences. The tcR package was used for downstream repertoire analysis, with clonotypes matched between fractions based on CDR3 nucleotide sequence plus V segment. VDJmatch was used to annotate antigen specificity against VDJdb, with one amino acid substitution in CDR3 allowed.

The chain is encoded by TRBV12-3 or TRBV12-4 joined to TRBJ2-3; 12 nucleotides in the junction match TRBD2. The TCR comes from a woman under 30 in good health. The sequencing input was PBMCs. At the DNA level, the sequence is TGTGCCAGCACTCCGAGGGGACTAGCGGGTTACACAGATACGCAGTATTTT. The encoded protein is CASTPRGLAGYTDTQYF.